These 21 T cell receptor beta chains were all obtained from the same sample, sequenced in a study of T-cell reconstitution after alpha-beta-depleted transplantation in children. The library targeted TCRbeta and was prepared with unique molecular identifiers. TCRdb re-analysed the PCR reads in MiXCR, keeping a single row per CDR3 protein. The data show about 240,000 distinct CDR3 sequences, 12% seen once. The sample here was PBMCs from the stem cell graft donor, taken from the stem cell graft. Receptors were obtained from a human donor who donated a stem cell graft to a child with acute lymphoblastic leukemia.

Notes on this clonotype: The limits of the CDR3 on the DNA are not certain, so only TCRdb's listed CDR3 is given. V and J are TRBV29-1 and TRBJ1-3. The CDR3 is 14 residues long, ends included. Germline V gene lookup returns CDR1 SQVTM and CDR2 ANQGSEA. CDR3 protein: CSVGAGNSGNTVYF.

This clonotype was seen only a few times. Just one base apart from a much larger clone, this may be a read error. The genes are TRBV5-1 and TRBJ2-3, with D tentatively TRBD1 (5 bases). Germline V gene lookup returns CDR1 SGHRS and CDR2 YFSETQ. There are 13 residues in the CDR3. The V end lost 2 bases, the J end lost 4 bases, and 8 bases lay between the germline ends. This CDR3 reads CASSFRAPDTQYF. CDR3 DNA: TGCGCCAGCAGCTTCAGGGCCCCAGATACGCAGTATTTT.

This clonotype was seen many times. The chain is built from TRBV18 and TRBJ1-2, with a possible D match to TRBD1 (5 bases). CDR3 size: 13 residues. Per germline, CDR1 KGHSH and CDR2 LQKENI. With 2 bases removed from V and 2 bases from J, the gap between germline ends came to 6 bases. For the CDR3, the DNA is TGTGCCAGCTCACCAGGGGGAAACTATGGCTACACCTTC. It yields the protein CASSPGGNYGYTF.

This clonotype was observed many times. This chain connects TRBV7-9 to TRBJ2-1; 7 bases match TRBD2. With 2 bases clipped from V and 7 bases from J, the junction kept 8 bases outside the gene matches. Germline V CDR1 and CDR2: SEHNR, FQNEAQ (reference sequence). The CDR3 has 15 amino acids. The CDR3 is CASSLSEASGNEQFF. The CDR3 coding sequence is TGTGCCAGCAGCTTAAGCGAGGCTAGCGGAAATGAGCAGTTCTTC.

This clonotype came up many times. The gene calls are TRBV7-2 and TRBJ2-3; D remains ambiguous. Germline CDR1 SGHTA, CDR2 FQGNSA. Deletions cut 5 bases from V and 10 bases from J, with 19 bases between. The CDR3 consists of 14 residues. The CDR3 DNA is TGTGCCAGCAGCAGTTTTAAAGGATCGCCAGCGCAGTATTTT. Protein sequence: CASSSFKGSPAQYF.

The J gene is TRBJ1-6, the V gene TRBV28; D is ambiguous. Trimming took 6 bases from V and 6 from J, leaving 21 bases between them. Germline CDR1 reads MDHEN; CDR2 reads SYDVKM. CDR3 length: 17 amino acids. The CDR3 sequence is CASSPIVYPGGNSPLHF. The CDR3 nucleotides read TGTGCCAGCAGCCCCATTGTTTATCCCGGCGGTAATTCACCCCTCCACTTT.

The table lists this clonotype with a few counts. This CDR3 reads CASSPSQGPYRRYF. Written as DNA, the CDR3 is TGTGCCAGCAGTCCGTCTCAGGGGCCCTACCGAAGGTACTTC. This chain links TRBV28 with TRBJ2-7; possible D gene TRBD1, 6 bases. The ends were cut back, 5 bases at V and 12 bases at J, with 23 bases in the middle. Germline loops: CDR1 MDHEN, CDR2 SYDVKM. This CDR3 region has 14 residues.

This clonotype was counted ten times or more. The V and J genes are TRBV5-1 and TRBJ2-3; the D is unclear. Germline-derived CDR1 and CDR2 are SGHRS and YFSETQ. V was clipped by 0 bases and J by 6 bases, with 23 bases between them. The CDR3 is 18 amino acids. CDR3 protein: CASSLEGSAAFLGDTQYF. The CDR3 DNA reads TGCGCCAGCAGCTTGGAGGGCTCGGCAGCCTTCCTCGGGGATACGCAGTATTTT.

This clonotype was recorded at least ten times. The CDR3 DNA is TGTGCCAGCAGTTTCGTGGGGGCAGCCCTAACCTACAATGAGCAGTTCTTC. Its translation: CASSFVGAALTYNEQFF. The chain has TRBV28 and TRBJ2-1, with D maybe TRBD1 (6 bases). CDR3 size: 17 residues. Germline lookup yields CDR1 MDHEN and CDR2 SYDVKM. The ends were cut back, 3 bases at V and 2 bases at J, with 17 bases in the middle.

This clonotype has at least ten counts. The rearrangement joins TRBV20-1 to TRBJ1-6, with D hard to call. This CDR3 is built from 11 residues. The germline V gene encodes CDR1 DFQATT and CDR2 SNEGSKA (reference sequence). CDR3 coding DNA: TGCAGCGCACCGACAAGTTCACCCCTCCACTTT. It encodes CSAPTSSPLHF.

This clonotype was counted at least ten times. The CDR3 loop reads CSGTGGMNTEAFF. The CDR3 DNA reads TGCAGCGGGACAGGGGGTATGAACACTGAAGCTTTCTTT. V usage is TRBV29-1 and J usage is TRBJ1-1, with TRBD1 matching over 10 bases. Germline loops: CDR1 SQVTM, CDR2 ANQGSEA. The CDR3 length is 13 residues. Germline trimming cut 7 bases from V and 0 bases from J; bases unmatched to any gene: 2.

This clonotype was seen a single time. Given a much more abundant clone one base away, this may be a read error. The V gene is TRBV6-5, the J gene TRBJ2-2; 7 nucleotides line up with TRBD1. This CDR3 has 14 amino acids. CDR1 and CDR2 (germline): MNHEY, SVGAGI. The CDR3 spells CAGSYRDSTGELFF. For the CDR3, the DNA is TGTGCCGGCAGTTACAGGGACAGCACCGGGGAGCTGTTTTTT.

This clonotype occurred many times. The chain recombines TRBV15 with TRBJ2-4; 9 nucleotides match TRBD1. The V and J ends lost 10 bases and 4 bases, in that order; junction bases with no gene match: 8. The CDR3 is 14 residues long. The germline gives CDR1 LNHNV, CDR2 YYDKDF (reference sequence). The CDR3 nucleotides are TGTGCCATCGGGTTGGACAGGGGAAAAAACATTCAGTACTTC. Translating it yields CAIGLDRGKNIQYF. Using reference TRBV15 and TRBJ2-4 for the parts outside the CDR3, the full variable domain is DAMVIQNPRYQVTQFGKPVTLSCSQTLNHNVMYWYQQKSSQAPKLLFHYYDKDFNNEADTPDNFQSRRPNTSFCFLDIRSPGLGDTAMYLCAIGLDRGKNIQYFGAGTRLSVL.

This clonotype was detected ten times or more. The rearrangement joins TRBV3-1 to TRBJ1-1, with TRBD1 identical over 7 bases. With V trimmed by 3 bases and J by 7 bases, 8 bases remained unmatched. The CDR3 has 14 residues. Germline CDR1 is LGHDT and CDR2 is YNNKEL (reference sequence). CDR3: CASSHRGQEDEAFF. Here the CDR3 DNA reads TGTGCCAGCAGCCACCGAGGACAGGAGGATGAAGCTTTCTTT.

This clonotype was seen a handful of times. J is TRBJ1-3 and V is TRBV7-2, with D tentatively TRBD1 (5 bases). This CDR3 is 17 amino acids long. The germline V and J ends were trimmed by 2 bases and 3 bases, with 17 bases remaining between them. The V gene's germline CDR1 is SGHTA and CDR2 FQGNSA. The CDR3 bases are TGTGCCAGCAGCTTACTCCTCTCCGGGGGGGATGGAAACACCATATATTTT. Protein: CASSLLLSGGDGNTIYF.

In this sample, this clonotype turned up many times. The CDR3: CASDGRSYNEQFF. CDR3 DNA sequence: TGTGCCAGCGACGGTCGCTCCTACAATGAGCAGTTCTTC. This rearrangement joins TRBV28 to TRBJ2-1, with D unclear. Germline V gene lookup returns CDR1 MDHEN and CDR2 SYDVKM. Trimming removed 8 bases from V and 0 bases from J, with 8 bases in between. The CDR3 contains 13 residues.

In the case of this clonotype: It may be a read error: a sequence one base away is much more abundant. CDR3 nucleotides: TGTGTCAGCAGTTTCGGGTTACCAACCTACGAGCAGTACTTC. Translating it yields CVSSFGLPTYEQYF. This sequence joins TRBV27 and TRBJ2-7, with no clear D. Germline V gene lookup returns CDR1 MNHEY and CDR2 SMNVEV (reference sequence). The CDR3 has 14 residues.

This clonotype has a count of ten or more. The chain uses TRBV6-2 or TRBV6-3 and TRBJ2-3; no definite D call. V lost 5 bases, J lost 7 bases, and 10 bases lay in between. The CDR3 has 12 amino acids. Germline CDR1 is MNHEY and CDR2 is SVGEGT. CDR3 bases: TGTGCCAGCAGTCTGCAGCAGCATACGCAGTATTTT. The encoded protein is CASSLQQHTQYF.

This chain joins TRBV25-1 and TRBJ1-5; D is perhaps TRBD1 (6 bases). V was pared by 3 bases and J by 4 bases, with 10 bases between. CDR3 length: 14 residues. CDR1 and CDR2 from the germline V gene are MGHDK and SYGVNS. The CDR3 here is CASSDPTGNQPQHF. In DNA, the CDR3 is TGTGCCAGCAGTGACCCGACAGGAAATCAGCCCCAGCATTTT.

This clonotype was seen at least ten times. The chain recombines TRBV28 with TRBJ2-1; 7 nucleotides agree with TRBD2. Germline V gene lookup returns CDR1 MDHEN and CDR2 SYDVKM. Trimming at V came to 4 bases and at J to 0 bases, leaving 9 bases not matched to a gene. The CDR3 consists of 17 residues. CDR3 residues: CASSSSPGRSSYNEQFF. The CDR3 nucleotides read TGTGCCAGCAGTTCCAGCCCCGGGAGGAGCTCCTACAATGAGCAGTTCTTC.

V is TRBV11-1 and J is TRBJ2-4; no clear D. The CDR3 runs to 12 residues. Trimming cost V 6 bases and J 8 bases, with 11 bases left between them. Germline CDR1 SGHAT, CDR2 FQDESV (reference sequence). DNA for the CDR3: TGTGCCAGCAGTGGCCCAGGCGACATTCAGTACTTC. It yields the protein CASSGPGDIQYF.